These 6 T cell receptor beta chains originate from one sample sequenced in a study of vaccination and CD4 T cells after COVID-19. At the Johns Hopkins FTIC core, DNA taken from cultured CD4+ T cells was sequenced by way of the Oncomine TCR Beta short-read assay. TCRdb fed the PCR reads into MiXCR, producing one record per CDR3 protein. The repertoire consists of approximately 16,000 distinct CDR3 sequences, with roughly 57% occurring once and the leading ten covering 8% to 9.5%. Treatment of the sample: roughly 11-day PBMC culture with coronavirus spike peptide pools or control peptides (ViraFEST assay). Antigen specificity for these receptors is unknown. The sequencing sample was made of CD4+ T cells from blood, cultured in vitro. These receptors were collected from a human donor who had recovered from COVID-19.

This chain joins TRBV28 and TRBJ1-2; tentative D call: TRBD1 (5 bases). The V and J ends lost 5 bases and 10 bases respectively, with 17 bases between them. Germline CDR1 reads MDHEN; CDR2 reads SYDVKM. The CDR3 is 13 residues long. As DNA, the CDR3 is TGTGCCAGCAGTCCTCGAGGTCTAGGGGACTACACCTTC. Translation gives CASSPRGLGDYTF.

The chain is built from TRBV21-1 and TRBJ1-5. TRBV21-1 is termed a pseudogene. This CDR3 region has 11 residues. The CDR3 reads CASSIGQPQHF. CDR3 sequence (DNA): TGTGCCAGCAGTATAGGTCAGCCCCAGCATTTT.

The CDR3 here is CASSLVGQGHEQYF. The CDR3 DNA reads as TGTGCCAGCAGCTTAGTCGGACAGGGCCACGAGCAGTACTTC. The gene calls are TRBV11-2 and TRBJ2-7; TRBD1 aligns across 8 bases. CDR3 length: 14 amino acids. Per germline, CDR1 SGHAT and CDR2 FQNNGV. With 1 base clipped from V and 5 bases from J, the junction kept 4 bases outside the gene matches.

CDR3 amino acids: CASGLDRGYEQYF. DNA of the CDR3: TGTGCTAGTGGCCTGGACAGGGGCTACGAGCAGTACTTC. The chain links TRBV12-5 to TRBJ2-7; 9 bases are shared with TRBD1. The germline CDR1 and CDR2 sequences are LGHNT and FRNRAP. There are 13 residues in the CDR3. V shed 6 bases and J 3 bases; nucleotides not matched to a gene: 3.

The genes are TRBV2 and TRBJ2-1; 16 bases map to TRBD2. V was pared by 1 base and J by 3 bases, with 3 bases of the junction left unmatched. The CDR3 consists of 18 residues. Germline-derived CDR1 and CDR2 are SNHLY and FYNNEI. The CDR3: CASSEEGLAGGRYNEQFF. The CDR3 coding sequence is TGTGCCAGCAGTGAAGAGGGACTAGCGGGAGGGCGCTACAATGAGCAGTTCTTC.

This clonotype was detected once. This chain joins TRBV6-4 and TRBJ2-7; D is possibly TRBD2 (5 bases). Trimming removed 1 base at V and 3 bases at J, with 13 bases between. The CDR3 is 15 amino acids. Germline-derived CDR1 and CDR2 are MRHNA and SNTAGT. CDR3 bases: TGTGCCAGCAGTGACTGGAGAGGGTGGGACTACGAGCAGTACTTC. Translated, it gives CASSDWRGWDYEQYF.